These 2 T cell receptor beta chains were sequenced from one sample in a study of CD8 T cells in ankylosing spondylitis. TCRdb reprocessed the 5' RACE reads with MiXCR, giving one entry per CDR3 protein. The sample lists some 87,000 distinct CDR3 sequences, roughly 10% occurring once. The sequenced sample was blood, either unsorted or a sorted T cell fraction (not recorded which). These TCRs come from a male donor with ankylosing spondylitis or in good health (not recorded which).

This clonotype was seen ten or more times. The chain combines TRBV12-3 or TRBV12-4 with TRBJ1-6, with unresolved D. The germline V and J ends were trimmed by 1 base and 8 bases, with 3 bases remaining between them. The CDR3 spans 12 residues. CDR3 protein: CASSLVHSPLHF. CDR3 in DNA: TGTGCCAGCAGTTTAGTTCATTCACCCCTCCACTTT.

In its sample, this clonotype was seen many times. This chain links TRBV7-2 with TRBJ1-3; 9 positions match TRBD1. V lost 5 bases to trimming and J lost 0 bases; unmatched junction nucleotides: 2. The CDR3 consists of 15 residues. Germline V gene sequence: CDR1 SGHTA, CDR2 FQGNSA. CDR3 DNA: TGTGCCAGCAGCCGGGACAGGGACTCTGGAAACACCATATATTTT. Its translation is CASSRDRDSGNTIYF.